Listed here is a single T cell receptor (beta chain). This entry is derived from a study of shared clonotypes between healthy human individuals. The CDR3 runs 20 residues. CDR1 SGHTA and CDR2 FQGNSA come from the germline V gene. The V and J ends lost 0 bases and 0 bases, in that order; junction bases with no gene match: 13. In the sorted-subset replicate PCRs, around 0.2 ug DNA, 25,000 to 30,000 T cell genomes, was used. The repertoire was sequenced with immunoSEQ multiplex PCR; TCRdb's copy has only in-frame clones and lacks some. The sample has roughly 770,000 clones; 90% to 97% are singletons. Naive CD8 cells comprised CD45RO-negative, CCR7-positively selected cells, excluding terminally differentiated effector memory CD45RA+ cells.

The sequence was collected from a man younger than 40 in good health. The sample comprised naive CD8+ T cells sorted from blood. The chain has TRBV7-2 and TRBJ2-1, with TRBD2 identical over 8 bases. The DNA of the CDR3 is TGTGCCAGCAGCTTAGCCTCCAGCGGGAGAACCCCTAGCTCCTACAATGAGCAGTTCTTC. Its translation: CASSLASSGRTPSSYNEQFF.